Below are 5 T cell receptor beta chains sequenced from a single sample in a study of T cell responses to AZD1222 COVID-19 vaccine. The table came from immunoSEQ multiplex PCR; TCRdb's copy has only in-frame clones and leaves some out. Found here are roughly 110,000 clones, 90% of them singletons; the top ten hold roughly 8%. This material consisted of peripheral blood, taken 28 days after the second AZD1222 dose. The receptor set was obtained from an adult who received the AZD1222 COVID-19 vaccine.

The J gene is TRBJ2-1, the V gene TRBV6-5, with TRBD2 identical over 11 bases. Germline CDR1 and CDR2: MNHEY and SVGAGI. Trimming took 5 bases from V and 7 from J; bases not matched to a gene: 7. The CDR3 is 15 residues long. CDR3 coding DNA: TGTGCCAGCAGTCCAACTAGCGGGGGACAGAATGAGCAGTTCTTC. Its protein is CASSPTSGGQNEQFF.

J is TRBJ1-5 and V is TRBV19; no definite D call. Germline V lookup: CDR1 LNHDA, CDR2 SQIVND (reference sequence). The CDR3 runs to 14 residues. Trimming removed 8 bases at V and 0 bases at J, with 11 bases between. CDR3 coding DNA: TGTGCCAGTTCAACGGGTTTTAGCAATCAGCCCCAGCATTTT. Protein: CASSTGFSNQPQHF.

The chain recombines TRBV9 with TRBJ2-6; D unclear. This CDR3 is 20 amino acids long. Germline V gene data show CDR1 as SGDLS and CDR2 as YYNGEE. The ends were cut back, 0 bases at V and 0 bases at J, with 19 bases in the middle. CDR3 loop: CASSVGLHGIRFSGANVLTF. For the CDR3, the DNA is TGTGCCAGCAGCGTAGGACTCCATGGCATTCGATTCTCTGGGGCCAACGTCCTGACTTTC.

The chain carries TRBV18 and TRBJ1-1, with 9 positions matching TRBD1. The germline gives CDR1 KGHSH, CDR2 LQKENI. V lost 3 bases and J lost 5; bases outside the gene matches: 7. CDR3 length equals 15 residues. In DNA, the CDR3 is TGTGCCAGCTCACCGTCGACAGGGGGGATTACTGAAGCTTTCTTT. Protein: CASSPSTGGITEAFF.

The V and J genes are TRBV5-5 and TRBJ2-4; tentative D call: TRBD2 (6 bases). Germline V gene sequence: CDR1 SGHKS, CDR2 YYEKEE (reference sequence). This CDR3 spans 15 amino acids. V shed 0 bases and J shed 6 bases, with 13 bases lying between them. DNA for the CDR3: TGTGCCAGCAGCTTGGCCGGGACTTCAACAAACATTCAGTACTTC. As protein: CASSLAGTSTNIQYF.